This is a list of T cell receptor beta chains from one sample in a study of blood T cell repertoires in COVID-19. Libraries were prepared by immunoSEQ multiplex PCR; TCRdb keeps only in-frame clonotypes and omits some of them. The repertoire holds about 67,000 clones, with 75% to 90% as singletons. Specimen: peripheral blood. The receptors shown here come from a man aged 45-60 years with active COVID-19. Each CDR3 is given with its conserved first and last residue. The D gene is left open where the match is weak. Clone size is shown for a subset of rows, as once, few, many or a class of expanded clone.

D gene: .
V gene: TRBV27
J gene: TRBJ2-3
clone size: .
CDR3 protein: CASGGGRGLPDTQYF
CDR3 DNA: TGTGCCAGCGGAGGGGGCAGGGGCCTCCCCGATACGCAGTATTTT

D gene: TRBD2
V gene: TRBV18
J gene: TRBJ2-2
clone size: .
CDR3 protein: CASSPTTSGSGTGELFF
CDR3 DNA: TGTGCCAGCTCACCAACTACTAGCGGGAGTGGTACCGGGGAGCTGTTTTTT

D gene: .
V gene: TRBV7-3
J gene: TRBJ2-6
clone size: .
CDR3 protein: CASSLSPWGAGANVLTF
CDR3 DNA: TGTGCCAGCAGCCTATCCCCGTGGGGGGCTGGGGCCAACGTCCTGACTTTC

D gene: .
V gene: TRBV27
J gene: TRBJ1-1
clone size: once
CDR3 protein: CASSLSKEGVGVGEAFF
CDR3 DNA: TGTGCCAGCAGTTTATCGAAAGAGGGGGTCGGGGTCGGTGAAGCTTTCTTT

D gene: TRBD2
V gene: TRBV4-3
J gene: TRBJ2-4
clone size: .
CDR3 protein: CASSQVAGLAGDKNIQYF
CDR3 DNA: TGCGCCAGCAGCCAAGTCGCCGGACTAGCGGGGGACAAAAACATTCAGTACTTC

D gene: .
V gene: TRBV6-5
J gene: TRBJ1-1
clone size: .
CDR3 protein: CASSWGWGTEAFF
CDR3 DNA: TGTGCCAGCAGCTGGGGCTGGGGAACTGAAGCTTTCTTT

D gene: .
V gene: TRBV3-1/TRBV3-2
J gene: TRBJ2-3
clone size: .
CDR3 protein: CASSALGGGPTDTQYF
CDR3 DNA: TGTGCCAGCAGCGCACTAGGGGGGGGTCCCACAGATACGCAGTATTTT

D gene: .
V gene: TRBV4-1
J gene: TRBJ1-2
clone size: once
CDR3 protein: CASSQGEGMTNYGYTF
CDR3 DNA: TGCGCCAGCAGCCAAGGGGAGGGAATGACTAACTATGGCTACACCTTC

D gene: TRBD1
V gene: TRBV6-4
J gene: TRBJ1-6
clone size: once
CDR3 protein: CASSAGGEDSPLHF
CDR3 DNA: TGTGCCAGCAGTGCAGGGGGCGAAGATTCACCCCTCCACTTT

D gene: .
V gene: TRBV5-1
J gene: TRBJ2-7
clone size: .
CDR3 protein: CASSADRGGDEQYF
CDR3 DNA: TGCGCCAGCAGTGCGGATCGGGGTGGAGACGAGCAGTACTTC

D gene: TRBD2
V gene: TRBV11-2
J gene: TRBJ2-1
clone size: few
CDR3 protein: CASSPGTSGRLYRNEQFF
CDR3 DNA: TGTGCCAGCAGCCCCGGGACTAGCGGGAGGCTCTACCGCAATGAGCAGTTCTTC

D gene: TRBD1
V gene: TRBV9
J gene: TRBJ2-7
clone size: .
CDR3 protein: CASSPRDRGQEEQYF
CDR3 DNA: TGTGCCAGCAGCCCCCGGGACAGGGGGCAAGAAGAGCAGTACTTC

D gene: .
V gene: TRBV28
J gene: TRBJ1-2
clone size: .
CDR3 protein: CASSLLRGYGYTF
CDR3 DNA: TGTGCCAGCAGTCTTTTGAGGGGGTATGGCTACACCTTC

D gene: .
V gene: TRBV5-1
J gene: TRBJ1-1
clone size: .
CDR3 protein: CASSLQSWGLTEAFF
CDR3 DNA: TGCGCCAGCAGCTTGCAGTCGTGGGGGCTCACTGAAGCTTTCTTT

D gene: TRBD1
V gene: TRBV19
J gene: TRBJ2-7
clone size: .
CDR3 protein: CASSIWTGSYEQYF
CDR3 DNA: TGTGCCAGTAGTATTTGGACAGGGTCCTACGAGCAGTACTTC

D gene: TRBD1
V gene: TRBV4-1
J gene: TRBJ2-2
clone size: medium-sized
CDR3 protein: CASSQGQGWTGELFF
CDR3 DNA: TGCGCCAGCAGCCAGGGACAGGGTTGGACCGGGGAGCTGTTTTTT

D gene: TRBD1
V gene: TRBV6-6
J gene: TRBJ2-5
clone size: once
CDR3 protein: CASSFGQGPGQETQYF
CDR3 DNA: TGTGCCAGCAGTTTTGGACAGGGGCCTGGCCAAGAGACCCAGTACTTC

D gene: .
V gene: TRBV5-6
J gene: TRBJ1-1
clone size: .
CDR3 protein: CASSLPQGNTEAFF
CDR3 DNA: TGTGCCAGCAGCTTACCTCAGGGGAACACTGAAGCTTTCTTT

D gene: .
V gene: TRBV28
J gene: TRBJ2-7
clone size: .
CDR3 protein: CASRTSPSEQYF
CDR3 DNA: TGTGCCAGCCGGACATCACCCTCCGAGCAGTACTTC

D gene: .
V gene: TRBV27
J gene: TRBJ1-6
clone size: .
CDR3 protein: CASSLRHKNNSPLHF
CDR3 DNA: TGTGCCAGCAGTCTACGACATAAAAATAATTCACCCCTCCACTTT

D gene: .
V gene: TRBV7-3
J gene: TRBJ2-2
clone size: .
CDR3 protein: CASSTQGVRNTGELFF
CDR3 DNA: TGTGCCAGCAGCACACAGGGAGTTCGCAACACCGGGGAGCTGTTTTTT

D gene: .
V gene: TRBV7-7
J gene: TRBJ1-5
clone size: few
CDR3 protein: CASHDIIYSNQPQHF
CDR3 DNA: TGTGCCAGCCACGACATCATCTATAGCAATCAGCCCCAGCATTTT

D gene: TRBD1
V gene: TRBV30
J gene: TRBJ1-1
clone size: .
CDR3 protein: CAWRGRQGVRGTEAFF
CDR3 DNA: TGTGCCTGGAGGGGGAGACAGGGGGTAAGAGGCACTGAAGCTTTCTTT

D gene: .
V gene: TRBV6-5
J gene: TRBJ1-2
clone size: .
CDR3 protein: CASSSPGGASYGYTF
CDR3 DNA: TGTGCCAGCAGTTCGCCGGGAGGGGCGTCCTATGGCTACACCTTC

D gene: .
V gene: TRBV5-6
J gene: TRBJ1-3
clone size: .
CDR3 protein: CASSHRSQGNAGNTIYF
CDR3 DNA: TGTGCCAGCAGCCATCGATCGCAGGGTAATGCTGGAAACACCATATATTTT

D gene: TRBD1
V gene: TRBV7-2
J gene: TRBJ1-5
clone size: .
CDR3 protein: CASSSGTGLNQPQHF
CDR3 DNA: TGTGCCAGCAGCTCGGGGACAGGCCTCAATCAGCCCCAGCATTTT

D gene: TRBD2
V gene: TRBV18
J gene: TRBJ2-5
clone size: .
CDR3 protein: CASGVAGGPNQETQYF
CDR3 DNA: TGTGCCAGCGGAGTAGCGGGGGGCCCAAACCAAGAGACCCAGTACTTC

D gene: .
V gene: TRBV9
J gene: TRBJ1-1
clone size: .
CDR3 protein: CASSVALGDAEAFF
CDR3 DNA: TGTGCCAGCAGCGTAGCTCTAGGAGACGCTGAAGCTTTCTTT

D gene: TRBD1
V gene: TRBV10-3
J gene: TRBJ2-3
clone size: .
CDR3 protein: CAISGTGVDTQYF
CDR3 DNA: TGTGCCATCAGTGGGACAGGGGTTGATACGCAGTATTTT

D gene: TRBD2
V gene: TRBV18
J gene: TRBJ2-1
clone size: .
CDR3 protein: CASSPDLAGGNEQFF
CDR3 DNA: TGTGCCAGCTCACCAGATCTAGCGGGAGGAAATGAGCAGTTCTTC

D gene: TRBD2
V gene: TRBV4-3
J gene: TRBJ2-3
clone size: .
CDR3 protein: CASSRTSTQYF
CDR3 DNA: TGCGCCAGCAGCCGGACTAGTACGCAGTATTTT

D gene: .
V gene: TRBV30
J gene: TRBJ1-4
clone size: .
CDR3 protein: CALEGGAGEKLFF
CDR3 DNA: TGTGCCTTGGAAGGGGGGGCGGGCGAAAAACTGTTTTTT

D gene: .
V gene: TRBV6-2/TRBV6-3
J gene: TRBJ1-5
clone size: .
CDR3 protein: CASSTAGPQHF
CDR3 DNA: TGTGCCAGCAGCACCGCGGGGCCCCAGCATTTT

D gene: TRBD2
V gene: TRBV6-1
J gene: TRBJ2-1
clone size: once
CDR3 protein: CASSETSGSLRYNEQFF
CDR3 DNA: TGTGCCAGCAGTGAGACTAGCGGGAGTTTAAGGTACAATGAGCAGTTCTTC

D gene: .
V gene: TRBV7-9
J gene: TRBJ1-1
clone size: .
CDR3 protein: CASSLAGGEGEAFF
CDR3 DNA: TGTGCCAGCAGCTTAGCGGGCGGTGAGGGCGAAGCTTTCTTT

D gene: .
V gene: TRBV5-4
J gene: TRBJ1-1
clone size: .
CDR3 protein: CASSDKRVGGDTEAFF
CDR3 DNA: TGTGCCAGCAGCGATAAGCGGGTAGGGGGGGACACTGAAGCTTTCTTT

D gene: .
V gene: TRBV5-1
J gene: TRBJ1-6
clone size: few
CDR3 protein: CASSSGDQGTSSPLHF
CDR3 DNA: TGCGCCAGCAGCTCCGGGGATCAGGGGACAAGTTCACCCCTCCACTTT

D gene: TRBD2
V gene: TRBV7-8
J gene: TRBJ2-1
clone size: .
CDR3 protein: CASSLKLAGGQEQFF
CDR3 DNA: TGTGCCAGCAGCTTAAAGCTAGCGGGGGGGCAAGAGCAGTTCTTC

D gene: .
V gene: TRBV28
J gene: TRBJ2-7
clone size: .
CDR3 protein: CASRFQGTYEQYF
CDR3 DNA: TGTGCCAGCAGGTTCCAGGGAACCTACGAGCAGTACTTC

D gene: .
V gene: TRBV19
J gene: TRBJ1-2
clone size: once
CDR3 protein: CASSMGRSGYTF
CDR3 DNA: TGTGCCAGTAGTATGGGGCGTTCTGGCTACACCTTC

D gene: TRBD1
V gene: TRBV24-1
J gene: TRBJ1-5
clone size: .
CDR3 protein: CATSDPGQDSNQPQHF
CDR3 DNA: TGTGCCACCAGTGATCCGGGACAGGATAGCAATCAGCCCCAGCATTTT

D gene: .
V gene: TRBV6-2/TRBV6-3
J gene: TRBJ2-1
clone size: .
CDR3 protein: CASSPGHISYNEQFF
CDR3 DNA: TGTGCCAGCAGCCCGGGACACATCTCCTACAATGAGCAGTTCTTC

D gene: .
V gene: TRBV7-2
J gene: TRBJ1-5
clone size: few
CDR3 protein: CASSSFDQPQHF
CDR3 DNA: TGTGCCAGCAGTTCCTTCGATCAGCCCCAGCATTTT

D gene: .
V gene: TRBV27
J gene: TRBJ1-1
clone size: .
CDR3 protein: CASSLFPGTEAFF
CDR3 DNA: TGTGCCAGCAGTTTATTTCCGGGGACTGAAGCTTTCTTT

D gene: TRBD1
V gene: TRBV4-2
J gene: TRBJ1-4
clone size: once
CDR3 protein: CASSDRDIINEKLFF
CDR3 DNA: TGTGCCAGCAGCGACAGGGACATCATAAATGAAAAACTGTTTTTT

D gene: .
V gene: TRBV7-8
J gene: TRBJ2-1
clone size: .
CDR3 protein: CASSFMGGNEQFF
CDR3 DNA: TGTGCCAGCAGCTTTATGGGAGGCAATGAGCAGTTCTTC

D gene: TRBD2
V gene: TRBV18
J gene: TRBJ2-7
clone size: .
CDR3 protein: CASSPIISGSSEQYF
CDR3 DNA: TGTGCCAGCTCACCCATTATTAGCGGGAGCTCCGAGCAGTACTTC

D gene: .
V gene: TRBV19
J gene: TRBJ1-1
clone size: once
CDR3 protein: CASSPTVNTEAFF
CDR3 DNA: TGTGCCAGTAGTCCAACAGTGAACACTGAAGCTTTCTTT

D gene: .
V gene: TRBV4-2
J gene: TRBJ1-2
clone size: .
CDR3 protein: CASSQATGIQGGYTF
CDR3 DNA: TGTGCCAGCAGCCAAGCCACGGGAATCCAAGGGGGCTACACCTTC

D gene: .
V gene: TRBV28
J gene: TRBJ1-6
clone size: .
CDR3 protein: CASSLTVNNSPLHF
CDR3 DNA: TGTGCCAGCAGTTTAACGGTAAACAATTCACCCCTCCACTTT

D gene: TRBD1
V gene: TRBV4-3
J gene: TRBJ2-7
clone size: few
CDR3 protein: CASSRDGTGGFEQYF
CDR3 DNA: TGCGCCAGCAGCCGCGACGGGACAGGGGGTTTTGAGCAGTACTTC

D gene: .
V gene: TRBV28
J gene: TRBJ1-4
clone size: .
CDR3 protein: CASSLSGSNEKLFF
CDR3 DNA: TGTGCCAGCAGTTTATCAGGCTCTAATGAAAAACTGTTTTTT

D gene: .
V gene: TRBV9
J gene: TRBJ2-3
clone size: once
CDR3 protein: CASSVGQGSTDTQYF
CDR3 DNA: TGTGCCAGCAGCGTAGGGCAGGGGAGCACAGATACGCAGTATTTT

D gene: TRBD1
V gene: TRBV7-2
J gene: TRBJ1-6
clone size: .
CDR3 protein: CASSPGGGGSPLHF
CDR3 DNA: TGTGCCAGCAGCCCAGGGGGAGGAGGATCACCCCTCCACTTT

D gene: .
V gene: TRBV27
J gene: TRBJ1-3
clone size: .
CDR3 protein: CASTTGFGNTIYF
CDR3 DNA: TGTGCCAGCACCACAGGGTTTGGAAACACCATATATTTT

D gene: .
V gene: TRBV11-1
J gene: TRBJ2-1
clone size: .
CDR3 protein: CASSLRDIYNEQFF
CDR3 DNA: TGTGCCAGCAGCTTACGGGACATTTACAATGAGCAGTTCTTC

D gene: TRBD1
V gene: TRBV6-2/TRBV6-3
J gene: TRBJ2-7
clone size: .
CDR3 protein: CASSYRTGNSYEQYF
CDR3 DNA: TGTGCCAGCAGTTACAGGACAGGTAACTCCTACGAGCAGTACTTC